Below, 12 T cell receptor beta chains from the same sample are listed, as sequenced in a study of blood T cell repertoires in COVID-19 (TCRdb year 2020). The library relied on the immunoSEQ multiplex PCR assay. TCRdb stores this immuneACCESS table with in-frame sequences only. Part of the clones is absent; in the studies checked, under half of the shortfall reflects unresolved V genes, and no reason is known for the rest. A total of 250,000 or so clones appear in this sample, around 90% of them only once. The ten top clones hold 0.94% of the sample. Sequenced input: peripheral blood. Receptors were obtained from a woman in her thirties or forties who had recovered from COVID-19.

The rearrangement links TRBV2 to TRBJ2-2; 8 bases fit TRBD2. V trimming: 0 bases; J trimming: 7 bases; junction bases outside the gene matches: 7. The germline V gene encodes CDR1 SNHLY and CDR2 FYNNEI. The CDR3 extends over 16 amino acids. CDR3 sequence reads: CASSEAGSREVGELFF. CDR3 nucleotide sequence: TGTGCCAGCAGTGAAGCGGGGTCGCGGGAGGTCGGGGAGCTGTTTTTT.

V usage is TRBV3-1 (or the pseudogene TRBV3-2) and J usage is TRBJ2-2; 9 bases fit TRBD2. This CDR3 contains 19 residues. The germline gives CDR1 LGHDT, CDR2 YNNKEL (reference sequence). V lost 6 bases to trimming and J lost 4 bases; unmatched junction nucleotides: 18. The CDR3 reads CASSTESPLVAGATGELFF. In DNA form, the CDR3 reads TGTGCCAGCAGTACAGAAAGCCCCCTTGTAGCGGGAGCCACCGGGGAGCTGTTTTTT.

The chain links TRBV19 to TRBJ1-1, with 10 bases matching TRBD1. Germline V gene data show CDR1 as LNHDA and CDR2 as SQIVND (reference sequence). The V gene end was trimmed by 7 bases and the J gene end by 6 bases; junction bases not matched to a gene: 8. The CDR3 is made up of 14 amino acids. CDR3 residues: CASIGTGAHPEAFF. In DNA form, the CDR3 reads TGTGCCAGTATCGGGACAGGGGCGCACCCTGAAGCTTTCTTT.

The chain couples TRBV4-1 to TRBJ1-4; 12 bases line up with TRBD1. The CDR3 is 19 residues long. The junction had 11 bases not matched to a gene; V was cut back by 3 bases and J by 3 bases. The germline V gene has CDR1 MGHRA and CDR2 YSYEKL. This CDR3 reads CASSQGTGGLFGANEKLFF. The CDR3 nucleotides read TGCGCCAGCAGCCAGGGGACAGGGGGCTTATTTGGCGCTAATGAAAAACTGTTTTTT.

This clone was seen a handful of times. This sequence joins TRBV19 and TRBJ1-2, with D tentatively TRBD1 (6 bases). Germline V lookup: CDR1 LNHDA, CDR2 SQIVND (reference sequence). V lost 7 bases, J lost 7 bases, and 10 bases lay in between. The CDR3 contains 11 residues. The CDR3 reads CASTGGLGYTF. In DNA, the CDR3 is TGTGCCAGTACGGGGGGGCTTGGCTACACCTTC.

J is TRBJ2-1 and V is TRBV15, with D tentatively TRBD2 (6 bases). Germline CDR1 and CDR2: LNHNV and YYDKDF (reference sequence). The length of the CDR3 is 15 residues. V was trimmed by 4 bases and J by 7 bases, leaving 17 bases between them. CDR3 coding DNA: TGTGCCACCAGCATCCCCGGCGGGGTTACGAATGAGCAGTTCTTC. Amino acid sequence: CATSIPGGVTNEQFF. The full variable domain, its missing parts supplied by reference TRBV15 and TRBJ2-1, is DAMVIQNPRYQVTQFGKPVTLSCSQTLNHNVMYWYQQKSSQAPKLLFHYYDKDFNNEADTPDNFQSRRPNTSFCFLDIRSPGLGDTAMYLCATSIPGGVTNEQFFGPGTRLTVL.

The genes are TRBV6-5 and TRBJ1-4, with 10 bases lining up with TRBD1. CDR3 length equals 15 residues. Germline CDR1 and CDR2: MNHEY and SVGAGI. Trimming cost V 0 bases and J 6 bases; bases outside gene matches: 1. The chain's CDR3 is CASSYSGTGDEKLFF. DNA for the CDR3: TGTGCCAGCAGTTACTCCGGGACAGGGGATGAAAAACTGTTTTTT.

This clone was seen just once. The chain employs TRBV5-4 and TRBJ2-1, with 13 bases identical to TRBD2. The germline gives CDR1 SGHNT, CDR2 YYREEE (reference sequence). Trimming took 4 bases from V and 9 from J; bases not matched to a gene: 13. The CDR3 has 17 residues. CDR3 nucleotide sequence: TGTGCCAGCAGCCCGCCGGGGACTAGCGGGAAAGTGGCTGAGCAGTTCTTC. Its protein is CASSPPGTSGKVAEQFF. Drawing the rest from reference TRBV5-4 and TRBJ2-1, the complete variable domain is ETGVTQSPTHLIKTRGQQVTLRCSSQSGHNTVSWYQQALGQGPQFIFQYYREEENGRGNFPPRFSGLQFPNYSSELNVNALELDDSALYLCASSPPGTSGKVAEQFFGPGTRLTVL.

The genes are TRBV7-9 and TRBJ2-7; D gene ambiguous. CDR1 and CDR2 (germline): SEHNR, FQNEAQ (reference sequence). Trimming pared 5 bases from V and 2 bases from J, leaving 16 bases between. This CDR3 contains 15 residues. This CDR3 reads CASSPTERKAYEQYF. CDR3 in DNA: TGTGCCAGCAGCCCAACAGAACGTAAGGCCTACGAGCAGTACTTC.

The chain employs TRBV19 and TRBJ2-1; TRBD1 matches at 7 bases. The CDR3 contains 11 residues. Germline V CDR1 and CDR2: LNHDA, SQIVND (reference sequence). The junction had 7 bases not matched to a gene; V was cut back by 11 bases and J by 9 bases. The DNA for the CDR3 is TGTGCCTGCCACAGGGGATCTGAGCAGTTCTTC. Residues: CACHRGSEQFF.

The rearrangement links TRBV7-6 to TRBJ2-3, with 14 bases matching TRBD2. V shed 5 bases, J shed 5 bases, and the junction held 3 bases outside the gene matches. The germline CDR1 and CDR2 sequences are SGHVS and FNYEAQ. There are 15 residues in the CDR3. CDR3 coding DNA: TGTGCCAGCAGCAGGACTAGCGGGAGGATAGATACGCAGTATTTT. Amino acids: CASSRTSGRIDTQYF.

This clone came up once. The chain uses TRBV28 and TRBJ2-7; 7 positions agree with TRBD2. CDR3 length: 15 residues. Unmatched junction bases numbered 15, after V lost 8 bases and J lost 5 bases. Germline lookup yields CDR1 MDHEN and CDR2 SYDVKM. This chain's CDR3 is CASGGGAGEHDEQYF. In DNA, the CDR3 is TGTGCCAGCGGGGGTGGTGCGGGAGAACACGACGAGCAGTACTTC.